These 21 T cell receptor beta chains share one sample of origin, sequenced in a study of blood T cell repertoires in COVID-19 (dated by TCRdb to 2018 to 2021). The library was built by means of the immunoSEQ multiplex PCR assay. As stored in TCRdb, this immuneACCESS dataset retains in-frame rearrangements with V and J assigned. A fraction of the clones does not appear; measured against another copy, unresolved V genes explain less than half of the discrepancy, and the remainder lacks a known reason. This sample holds some 250,000 clones; roughly nine tenths were observed only once. Around 4.2% of the sample is taken by the ten largest. The sequenced material came from PBMCs or T cells enriched from blood (not recorded which). The receptors come from a young woman with acute COVID-19.

The V and J genes are TRBV2 and TRBJ1-6, with a weak D call TRBD1 (6 bases). Germline assignment: CDR1 SNHLY and CDR2 FYNNEI. Trimming removed 9 bases at V and 9 bases at J, with 15 bases between. The CDR3 consists of 13 residues. The chain's CDR3 is CARGGGPGSPLHF. CDR3 bases: TGTGCCAGGGGAGGGGGTCCAGGTTCACCCCTCCACTTT.

A single count supports this clone. The V call is TRBV2, the J call TRBJ1-5; D not resolved. Trimming cost V 4 bases and J 1 base, with 5 bases left between them. The germline V gene encodes CDR1 SNHLY and CDR2 FYNNEI. This CDR3 contains 13 residues. CDR3 DNA: TGTGCCAGCAGTGCCCAAAGCAATCAGCCCCAGCATTTT. Its translation is CASSAQSNQPQHF.

The rearrangement joins TRBV24-1 to TRBJ2-3; D is possibly TRBD1 (6 bases). V lost 3 bases and J 0 bases, leaving 9 bases between the germline ends. Germline loops: CDR1 KGHDR, CDR2 SFDVKD. CDR3 length: 15 residues. The CDR3 DNA follows: TGTGCCACCAGTGATACCGGGACAAGCACAGATACGCAGTATTTT. Protein: CATSDTGTSTDTQYF.

The rearrangement links TRBV5-4 to TRBJ1-6; D remains ambiguous. V shed 3 bases and J shed 9 bases, with 13 bases lying between them. CDR1 SGHNT and CDR2 YYREEE come from the germline V gene (reference sequence). This CDR3 has 14 amino acids. In DNA, the CDR3 is TGTGCCAGCAGCTGGGTAACAGATGGTTCACCCCTCCACTTT. Translated: CASSWVTDGSPLHF.

This chain links TRBV4-1 with TRBJ2-5; 12 bases are a match to TRBD1. Germline values: CDR1 MGHRA, CDR2 YSYEKL. The V gene end was trimmed by 4 bases and the J gene end by 3 bases; junction bases not matched to a gene: 9. This CDR3 region has 17 residues. The CDR3 loop reads CASSPLGQGAWKETQYF. The CDR3 nucleotides are TGCGCCAGCAGCCCCCTGGGACAGGGGGCTTGGAAAGAGACCCAGTACTTC.

The chain links TRBV19 to TRBJ1-1; D gene uncertain. CDR3 size: 10 residues. V lost 8 bases and J lost 11, with 12 bases in between. CDR1 LNHDA and CDR2 SQIVND come from the germline V gene (reference sequence). The CDR3 nucleotides are TGTGCCAGTCACGGGATTTCGGCTTTCTTT. Its protein product is CASHGISAFF.

This chain connects TRBV30 to TRBJ1-3, with D possibly being TRBD1 (5 bases). Trimming pared 2 bases from V and 2 bases from J, leaving 13 bases between. The germline V gene has CDR1 GTSNPN and CDR2 SVGIG (reference sequence). The CDR3 totals 15 residues. The CDR3 region is CAWSLGVVAGNTIYF. CDR3 DNA sequence: TGTGCCTGGAGTCTAGGGGTGGTAGCTGGAAACACCATATATTTT.

The chain carries TRBV5-1 and TRBJ1-4; a possible D gene is TRBD1 (5 bases). The CDR3 has 16 amino acids. Germline CDR1 reads SGHRS; CDR2 reads YFSETQ. With 2 bases removed from V and 6 bases from J, the gap between germline ends came to 17 bases. This chain's CDR3 is CASSFGGARGDEKLFF. DNA for the CDR3: TGCGCCAGCAGCTTCGGCGGGGCTCGGGGCGATGAAAAACTGTTTTTT.

The chain combines TRBV7-6 with TRBJ2-2, with TRBD1 identical over 10 bases. Germline CDR1 and CDR2: SGHVS and FNYEAQ. The CDR3 loop spans 16 amino acids. Germline trimming cut 5 bases from V and 5 bases from J; bases unmatched to any gene: 8. As DNA, the CDR3 is TGTGCCAGCAGCATGGGGGACAGGGGATCAACCGGGGAGCTGTTTTTT. It is translated as CASSMGDRGSTGELFF.

This clone was recorded a few times. The rearrangement uses TRBV7-9 and TRBJ2-7; possibly TRBD1 for D (6 bases). Germline V gene lookup returns CDR1 SEHNR and CDR2 FQNEAQ (reference sequence). The CDR3 is 14 amino acids. Trimming removed 2 bases from V and 3 bases from J, with 11 bases in between. CDR3 nucleotides: TGTGCCAGCAGCTTATTTGGGGGCAACTACGAGCAGTACTTC. Translation gives CASSLFGGNYEQYF.

This clone occurred once. The V call is TRBV27, the J call TRBJ2-7, with 8 positions matching TRBD1. J lost 5 bases, V lost 7 bases, and 7 bases had no gene match. The CDR3 consists of 13 residues. CDR1 is MNHEY and CDR2 is SMNVEV in the germline V gene (reference sequence). CDR3 loop: CASTQGQGHEQYF. Here the CDR3 DNA reads TGTGCCAGCACCCAAGGACAGGGCCACGAGCAGTACTTC.

The CDR3 here is CASSRRGENSEQYF. The CDR3, as DNA: TGCGCCAGCAGCCGAAGGGGCGAGAATTCCGAGCAGTACTTC. The chain recombines TRBV4-1 with TRBJ2-7, with a weak D call TRBD1 (5 bases). Looked up from germline, CDR1 is MGHRA and CDR2 is YSYEKL. Trimming cost V 4 bases and J 6 bases, with 16 bases left between them. The CDR3 loop spans 14 amino acids.

The chain joins TRBV5-1 to TRBJ2-1, with a possible D match to TRBD1 (6 bases). Trimming removed 0 bases from V and 3 bases from J, with 7 bases in between. From germline, CDR1 is SGHRS and CDR2 YFSETQ. The CDR3 extends over 14 amino acids. Here the CDR3 reads CASSLGGLYNEQFF. Written as DNA, the CDR3 is TGCGCCAGCAGCTTGGGGGGGCTCTACAATGAGCAGTTCTTC.

The chain recombines TRBV19 with TRBJ1-1; TRBD1 might be the D (5 bases). The CDR3 has 15 amino acids. Between the trimmed V and J ends, which lost 10 bases and 1 base, there was a span of 19 bases. Per the germline V gene, CDR1 is LNHDA and CDR2 is SQIVND (reference sequence). The CDR3 coding sequence is TGTGCCACCTCGGCCCATGGCAGGGAGAACACTGAAGCTTTCTTT. Translation gives CATSAHGRENTEAFF.

The CDR3: CASSLGTGAYEQYF. The DNA for the CDR3 is TGTGCCAGCAGCTTGGGGACAGGGGCGTACGAGCAGTACTTC. This rearrangement joins TRBV5-6 to TRBJ2-7; 9 nucleotides align to TRBD1. Germline CDR1 and CDR2: SGHDT and YYEEEE. This CDR3 has 14 residues. Trimming removed 0 bases from V and 4 bases from J; junction bases left unmatched: 2.

This chain joins TRBV2 and TRBJ1-2, with TRBD1 matching over 7 bases. Unmatched junction bases numbered 10, after V lost 6 bases and J lost 3 bases. Germline CDR1 is SNHLY and CDR2 is FYNNEI. The CDR3 contains 15 residues. DNA of the CDR3: TGTGCCAGCAGACCCGAGAGACAGGGAGACTATGGCTACACCTTC. It yields the protein CASRPERQGDYGYTF.

The chain links TRBV11-3 to TRBJ2-1; TRBD2 aligns across 8 bases. V trimming: 2 bases; J trimming: 6 bases; junction bases outside the gene matches: 3. This CDR3 spans 14 amino acids. In germline, CDR1 is SGHNT, CDR2 YENEEA. In nucleotides, the CDR3 is TGTGCCAGCAGCTTAAGCGGGACTAGCAATGAGCAGTTCTTC. It is translated as CASSLSGTSNEQFF.

This chain links TRBV6-5 with TRBJ1-5, with 9 bases lining up with TRBD1. The germline gives CDR1 MNHEY, CDR2 SVGAGI. The junction had 5 bases not matched to a gene; V was cut back by 4 bases and J by 4 bases. There are 15 residues in the CDR3. In nucleotides, the CDR3 is TGTGCCAGCAGTTCAACGACAGGGGGGAATCAGCCCCAGCATTTT. Its protein product is CASSSTTGGNQPQHF.

The chain is built from TRBV5-1 and TRBJ1-1; TRBD1 agrees at 9 bases. The CDR3 totals 14 residues. The junction had 4 bases not matched to a gene; V was cut back by 4 bases and J by 3 bases. Germline CDR1 reads SGHRS; CDR2 reads YFSETQ. In DNA form, the CDR3 reads TGCGCCAGCAGCCGCAGACAGGGGGACACTGAAGCTTTCTTT. It yields the protein CASSRRQGDTEAFF. Combining the CDR3 with reference TRBV5-1 and TRBJ1-1 gives the whole variable domain KAGVTQTPRYLIKTRGQQVTLSCSPISGHRSVSWYQQTPGQGLQFLFEYFSETQRNKGNFPGRFSGRQFSNSRSEMNVSTLELGDSALYLCASSRRQGDTEAFFGQGTRLTVV.

The chain is built from TRBV27 and TRBJ2-2; the match to TRBD2 covers 14 bases. The germline V gene encodes CDR1 MNHEY and CDR2 SMNVEV (reference sequence). This CDR3 is 19 amino acids long. J gave up 0 bases and V 5 bases, and 8 bases lay outside the gene matches. CDR3: CASSPFGLAGGSNTGELFF. The CDR3, as DNA: TGTGCCAGCAGTCCTTTCGGACTAGCGGGGGGTTCGAACACCGGGGAGCTGTTTTTT.

The chain employs TRBV5-8 and TRBJ2-2; D call uncertain. Trimming left V 1 base short and J 6 bases short, with 4 bases between. Germline V lookup: CDR1 SGHTS, CDR2 YDEGEE. This CDR3 contains 12 residues. CDR3 sequence reads: CASSLSAGELFF. The CDR3, as DNA: TGTGCCAGCAGCTTGAGCGCCGGGGAGCTGTTTTTT. Full variable domain (missing parts from reference TRBV5-8 and TRBJ2-2): EAGVTQSPTHLIKTRGQQATLRCSPISGHTSVYWYQQALGLGLQFLLWYDEGEERNRGNFPPRFSGRQFPNYSSELNVNALELEDSALYLCASSLSAGELFFGEGSRLTVL.